Included here is one T cell receptor (beta chain) sequence, with context. The antigen remains unidentified. Produced via immunoSEQ multiplex PCR; TCRdb's table is partial and in-frame only. The sample lists nearly 30,000 clones; 87% were seen once. Time point noted: week 5, during vaccination. Vaccinated patients received 300 ug of mutant IDH1 20-mer peptide per dose, with topical imiquimod. This specimen belongs to a study of a mutant IDH1 vaccine in newly diagnosed glioma. Germline V gives CDR1 LGHNA, CDR2 YNFKEQ. The CDR3 loop spans 18 amino acids. Trimming took 0 bases from V and 5 from J; bases not matched to a gene: 14.

V is TRBV4-2 and J is TRBJ2-5; 8 bases line up with TRBD2. The sequence was obtained from a woman aged 40 to 50 with glioma. Some clones in this sample may be carry-over from other donors' samples. Here the sequenced sample was peripheral blood mononuclear cells (PBMCs), taken from a glioma patient whose treatment included an IDH1 peptide vaccine. The CDR3 DNA sequence: TGTGCCAGCAGCCAAGATTTTTCCCCCGGGAGGGCAAGGGAGACCCAGTACTTC. It is translated as CASSQDFSPGRARETQYF.